This T cell receptor (beta chain) is drawn from a study of CD8 T cells in Susac syndrome (dated by TCRdb to about 2019). In the study overall: Among the Susac syndrome patients who were sequenced, clinically active disease was present in about six and clinical remission was observed in fewer than 10. At the time of blood withdrawal, Susac syndrome patients were either therapy-naive, taking corticosteroids (with some also receiving IVIg), or on IVIg alone. The study used repertoire sequencing to test whether antigen drove CD8+ T cell activation and differentiation in Susac syndrome. The clonality of the CD8+ T cell repertoire was compared across about a dozen healthy donors, roughly 14 Susac syndrome patients and around 16 multiple sclerosis patients. The investigation overall reported the following: The TCR sequencing and HLA analysis was acknowledged to have included a relatively small number of individuals. Clonal expansion was observed in Susac syndrome CD8+ repertoires, with the highest expansion in CD8+ TEMRA cells and greater expansion in clinically active than in remitting patients. In the total CD8+ and CD8+ TEMRA repertoires, sixteen and five Susac-specific public clones, respectively, were identified.

A distance of 10 bases separates the germline ends of V and J, which lose 5 bases and 5 bases respectively. Inclusive of the bounding cysteine and phenylalanine, the CDR3 is 14 residues long. CDR3 DNA is the only sequence kept; it has 42 bases, read in frame from the first base. Looking up the germline V gene (reference sequence) yields CDR1 LNHDA and CDR2 SQIVND. Peripheral blood CD8+ and CD4+ T cells from healthy donors, Susac syndrome patients and multiple sclerosis patients were profiled by high-throughput TCR beta sequencing. The Susac syndrome patients fulfilled recently defined diagnostic criteria for definite or probable disease. CD8+ TEMRA cells were enriched by FACS, while bulk CD8+ and CD4+ T cells were purified by magnetic negative isolation. Blood was collected in EDTA tubes and processed within 24 hours, with PBMCs isolated through density gradient centrifugation. PBMCs destined for TCR sequencing were cryopreserved in liquid nitrogen and later thawed in a 37 °C water bath. A purity of at least 90% was achieved for sorted or isolated CD4+, CD8+ and CD8+ TEMRA cells.

Comments on this clonotype: The antigen it recognizes is unknown. Base quality data are lacking; no much larger clone is found one base away.

RNA was extracted using the RNeasy kit, and about 0.5 to 1 microgram was reverse transcribed with random hexamers. The immunoSEQ multiplex PCR assay, covering 54 Vbeta and 13 Jbeta segments, was used to amplify TCR beta CDR3 regions. PCR amplification bias was corrected using a synthetic template baseline for primer optimization and computational correction. In the authors' own workflow: Reads were assigned to V, D and J genes according to IMGT and analyzed in immunoSEQ Analyzer, with only productive sequences retained. To calculate clonality, Shannon entropy was normalized by log2 of the number of productive unique sequences and then subtracted from one. For each patient and control, public and private clones were evaluated within the 100 most prevalent clones. Clones were defined as Susac-specific when absent from the healthy and MS cohorts, from about 1,100 published viral clones and from other ImmuneACCESS disease sequences. Clones were called with MiXCR by TCRdb after fastp trimmed the public reads at Q25, and only in-frame beta chains were retained. Here each entry gathers all rows of one CDR3 protein and keeps the most common genes and DNA. TCRdb assigned the V and J calls; the authors' analysis was not used. The sample has 56,000 or so distinct CDR3 sequences on record, approximately 95% of them singletons. The ten largest account for 0.75% of the sample.

The chain joins TRBV19 to TRBJ1-6; a tentative D call is TRBD1 (5 bases match). The source of this sequence is a human donor with Susac syndrome. Sequenced input: CD8+ T cells from PBMCs. CDR3 reads: CASSRTGDNSPLHF. The sequence in DNA is TGTGCCAGTAGTCGCACAGGTGATAATTCACCCCTCCACTTT.